This T cell receptor beta chain was found in a study of CD8 T cells in ankylosing spondylitis. Study findings and constraints: A motif of roughly eight highly homologous TCR beta variants was seen as apparently characteristic of ankylosing spondylitis blood.

Making use of molecular barcodes, quantitative 5'-RACE generated TCR beta libraries. TCRdb used MiXCR to reprocess the 5' RACE reads, holding one entry per CDR3 protein. This repertoire shows 300,000 to 400,000 distinct CDR3 sequences, 11% found once; its top ten account for roughly 9.5%. This CDR3 has 16 amino acids. CDR1 is SGHTA, CDR2 FQGTGA, per germline. V dropped 2 bases and J dropped 4 bases, with 14 bases sitting between them. This clonotype was recorded a few times. No antigen is known for it. Sequenced material: blood, either unsorted or a sorted T cell fraction (not recorded which). The receptor was isolated from a female donor with ankylosing spondylitis or in good health (not recorded which). The chain combines TRBV7-3 with TRBJ1-4; no firm D call. The CDR3 DNA sequence: TGTGCCAGCAGCTTACGGGTGGCAGTGGGTAATGAAAAACTGTTTTTT. This gives the protein CASSLRVAVGNEKLFF.